The 13 T cell receptor beta chains below all came from one sample that was sequenced in a study of T cell repertoires in cytomegalovirus infection. TCRdb used MiXCR to reprocess the reads, holding one entry per CDR3 protein. The sample has about 400,000 distinct CDR3 sequences, around a third seen once. No cognate antigen is known for these TCRs. This sample comprised cultured PBMCs, obtained from culture after CMV antigen stimulation. These receptors were taken from a human donor in good health (CMV status not recorded). Some clones in this sample may be carry-over from other donors' samples.

There are a few counts of this clonotype. The chain combines TRBV12-3 or TRBV12-4 with TRBJ2-6; 8 nucleotides line up with TRBD1. The CDR3 is 15 amino acids. With V trimmed by 4 bases and J by 2 bases, 1 base remained unmatched. The CDR3 loop reads CASSSTGAGANVLTF. In DNA, the CDR3 is TGTGCCAGCAGTTCGACAGGGGCTGGGGCCAACGTCCTGACTTTC.

This clonotype has just a few counts. This sequence joins TRBV2 and TRBJ2-7; D perhaps matches TRBD1 (6 bases). V shed 7 bases and J shed 0 bases, with 19 bases lying between them. Germline-derived CDR1 and CDR2 are SNHLY and FYNNEI. This CDR3 region has 16 residues. CDR3 amino acids: CASTEPIRDNSYEQYF. DNA for the CDR3: TGTGCCAGCACCGAACCAATTCGGGACAACTCCTACGAGCAGTACTTC.

This chain connects TRBV27 to TRBJ2-1; 7 nucleotides match TRBD1. Germline loops: CDR1 MNHEY, CDR2 SMNVEV (reference sequence). Losses at the gene ends were 6 bases for V and 3 bases for J; bases not matched to a gene: 11. CDR3 length: 16 residues. This chain's CDR3 is CASSLRTGRVYNEQFF. The CDR3 DNA is TGTGCCAGCAGCCTAAGGACAGGTCGAGTCTACAATGAGCAGTTCTTC.

This clonotype was counted only a few times. The J gene is TRBJ2-7, the V gene TRBV2; possible D gene TRBD1, 6 bases. Looked up from germline, CDR1 is SNHLY and CDR2 is FYNNEI. Trimming cost V 4 bases and J 4 bases, with 14 bases left between them. CDR3 length equals 14 residues. CDR3 DNA sequence: TGTGCCAGCAGTGTGGACAGCTCACTATACGAGCAGTACGTC. Translated, it gives CASSVDSSLYEQYV.

This sequence joins TRBV27 and TRBJ2-7; 9 bases line up with TRBD2. The germline CDR1 and CDR2 sequences are MNHEY and SMNVEV (reference sequence). V shed 6 bases and J 9 bases; nucleotides not matched to a gene: 9. The CDR3 totals 13 residues. The CDR3 nucleotides read TGTGCCAGCAGCGAGACTAGCGGCGCTGTGCAGTACGTC. This translates into CASSETSGAVQYV.

The chain links TRBV2 to TRBJ2-7; 9 bases map to TRBD2. Trimming took 1 base from V and 2 from J; bases not matched to a gene: 15. Germline CDR1 SNHLY, CDR2 FYNNEI. The CDR3 runs 19 residues. The CDR3 region has the DNA TGTGCCAGCAGTGAAGGTGGCGGGAGGGCCCATGGAGGAACCTACGAGCAGTACTTC. This encodes CASSEGGGRAHGGTYEQYF.

The sample holds many counts of this clonotype. The J gene is TRBJ2-1, the V gene TRBV7-2; D unresolved. The CDR3 covers 12 residues. Germline loops: CDR1 SGHTA, CDR2 FQGNSA. Trimming took 1 base from V and 8 from J, leaving 6 bases between them. The CDR3 DNA reads TGTGCCAGCAGCTTAGTCCTGTATGAGCAGTTCTTC. Translation gives CASSLVLYEQFF.

The chain employs TRBV4-3 and TRBJ2-3; 8 nucleotides align to TRBD2. CDR1 LGHNA and CDR2 YSLEER come from the germline V gene. J lost 4 bases, V lost 4 bases, and 7 bases had no gene match. The CDR3 extends over 15 amino acids. As DNA, the CDR3 is TGCGCCAGCAGCCCCCAGCGGGAGCGAGCAGATACGCAGTATTTT. Protein sequence: CASSPQRERADTQYF.

Turning to this clonotype: A much larger clone lies one base from this, so it may be a read error. This rearrangement joins TRBV7-2 to TRBJ2-3; the D gene is possibly TRBD2 (6 bases). The germline V gene encodes CDR1 SGHTA and CDR2 FQGNSA. The CDR3 is 15 residues long. V lost 3 bases and J 5 bases, leaving 15 bases between the germline ends. In DNA form, the CDR3 reads TGTGCCAGCAGCTTCCCTCCCGGGACTGTAGATACGCAGTATTTT. Protein product: CASSFPPGTVDTQYF.

The CDR3 DNA is TGCAGTGCTAGACTAGCGGGGAAAGAGACCCAGTACTTC. This sequence encodes CSARLAGKETQYF. J is TRBJ2-5 and V is TRBV20-1, with TRBD2 identical over 9 bases. V shed 2 bases, J shed 3 bases, and the junction held 1 base outside the gene matches. Germline V lookup: CDR1 DFQATT, CDR2 SNEGSKA (reference sequence). This CDR3 region has 13 residues.

The chain combines TRBV28 with TRBJ1-1; TRBD1 might be the D (5 bases). CDR1 and CDR2 (germline): MDHEN, SYDVKM. V was clipped by 5 bases and J by 4 bases, with 14 bases between them. There are 14 residues in the CDR3. Written as DNA, the CDR3 is TGTGCCAGCAGTCGGGACGGATGGGCCACTGAAGCTTTCTTT. Amino acid sequence: CASSRDGWATEAFF.

With regard to this clonotype: Compared with germline, one end of the junction differs, possibly owing to a read error. The chain links TRBV6-5 to TRBJ2-2; 7 nucleotides align to TRBD1. Germline values: CDR1 MNHEY, CDR2 SVGAGI. This CDR3 has 14 amino acids. The CDR3 nucleotides read TGTGCCAGCACTTACAGGGGCAACACCGGGGAGCTGTTTTTT. The encoded protein is CASTYRGNTGELFF.

This rearrangement joins TRBV29-1 to TRBJ2-3, with TRBD2 matching 7 bases. The length of the CDR3 is 13 residues. Germline assignment: CDR1 SQVTM and CDR2 ANQGSEA. Losses at the gene ends were 7 bases for V and 2 bases for J; bases not matched to a gene: 6. CDR3 DNA: TGCAGCGCCTCTTGGGACTACACAGATACGCAGTATTTT. It specifies CSASWDYTDTQYF.